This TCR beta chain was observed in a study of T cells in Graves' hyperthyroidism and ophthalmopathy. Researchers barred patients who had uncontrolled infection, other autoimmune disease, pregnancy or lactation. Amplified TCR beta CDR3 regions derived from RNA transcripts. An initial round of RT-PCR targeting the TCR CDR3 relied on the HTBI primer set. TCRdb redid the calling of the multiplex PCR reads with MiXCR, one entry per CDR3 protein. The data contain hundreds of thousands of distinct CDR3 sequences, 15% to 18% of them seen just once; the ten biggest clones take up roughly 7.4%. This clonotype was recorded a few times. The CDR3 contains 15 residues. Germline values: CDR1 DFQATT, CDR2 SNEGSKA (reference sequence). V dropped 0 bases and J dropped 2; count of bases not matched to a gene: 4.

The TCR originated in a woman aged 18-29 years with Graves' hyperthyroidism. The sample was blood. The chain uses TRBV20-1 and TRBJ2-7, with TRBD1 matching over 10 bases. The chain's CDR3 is CSARDRTGGAYEQYF. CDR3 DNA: TGCAGTGCTAGAGATAGGACAGGGGGGGCCTACGAGCAGTACTTC.